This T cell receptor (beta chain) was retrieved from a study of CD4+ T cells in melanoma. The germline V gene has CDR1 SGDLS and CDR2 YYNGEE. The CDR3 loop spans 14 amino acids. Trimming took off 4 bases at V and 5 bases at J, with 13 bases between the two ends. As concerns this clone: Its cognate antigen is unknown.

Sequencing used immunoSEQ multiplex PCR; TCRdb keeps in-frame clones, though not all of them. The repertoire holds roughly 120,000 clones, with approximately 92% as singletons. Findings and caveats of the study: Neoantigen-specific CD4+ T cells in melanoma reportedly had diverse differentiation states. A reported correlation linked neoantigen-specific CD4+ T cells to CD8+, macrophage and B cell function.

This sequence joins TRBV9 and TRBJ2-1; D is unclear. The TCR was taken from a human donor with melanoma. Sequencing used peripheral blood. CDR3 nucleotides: TGTGCCAGCAGCCGCCCTGTTTTGGACAATGAGCAGTTCTTC. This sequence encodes CASSRPVLDNEQFF.